Listed below are T cell receptor beta chains from one sample, sequenced in a study of blood T cell repertoires in COVID-19. TCRdb keeps only in-frame clones here, not all; method: immunoSEQ multiplex PCR. The table records about 190,000 clones, 75% to 90% of them present only once. Sequenced: peripheral blood. These receptors all stem from a man aged 40-50 years with acute or convalescent COVID-19. CDR3s include the opening cysteine and the closing phenylalanine or tryptophan. Each record gives: clone size, J gene, CDR3 length, V gene, D gene, CDR3 protein, CDR3 DNA. The D gene is left open where the match is weak. Clone sizes are given selectively: once, few, many, or a class where the clone is expanded.

clone_size: once; j_call: TRBJ2-1; cdr3_length: 12; v_call: TRBV12-3/TRBV12-4; d_call: .; cdr3_aa: CASSRWANEQFF; cdr3_nt: TGTGCCAGCAGCCGCTGGGCTAATGAGCAGTTCTTC
clone_size: .; j_call: TRBJ2-7; cdr3_length: 13; v_call: TRBV12-3/TRBV12-4; d_call: .; cdr3_aa: CASGPGGSYEQYF; cdr3_nt: TGTGCCAGCGGCCCAGGGGGGTCCTACGAGCAGTACTTC
clone_size: .; j_call: TRBJ2-5; cdr3_length: 14; v_call: TRBV3-1/TRBV3-2; d_call: TRBD2; cdr3_aa: CASSNRGGQETQYF; cdr3_nt: TGTGCCAGCAGTAATCGGGGGGGCCAAGAGACCCAGTACTTC
clone_size: .; j_call: TRBJ1-1; cdr3_length: 14; v_call: TRBV10-3; d_call: TRBD1; cdr3_aa: CAISSSTGETEAFF; cdr3_nt: TGTGCCATCAGTAGCTCGACAGGGGAAACTGAAGCTTTCTTT
clone_size: once; j_call: TRBJ2-1; cdr3_length: 15; v_call: TRBV5-4; d_call: TRBD1; cdr3_aa: CASSLAGGIYNEQFF; cdr3_nt: TGTGCCAGCAGCCTGGCAGGGGGCATCTACAATGAGCAGTTCTTC
clone_size: .; j_call: TRBJ1-2; cdr3_length: 17; v_call: TRBV7-7; d_call: .; cdr3_aa: CASSLVSPPGSNYGYTF; cdr3_nt: TGTGCTAGCAGCTTAGTTTCCCCCCCAGGGTCTAACTATGGCTACACCTTC
clone_size: .; j_call: TRBJ2-4; cdr3_length: 16; v_call: TRBV27; d_call: .; cdr3_aa: CASSPQGVLAKNIQYF; cdr3_nt: TGTGCCAGCAGCCCCCAGGGCGTACTAGCCAAAAACATTCAGTACTTC
clone_size: .; j_call: TRBJ1-1; cdr3_length: 18; v_call: TRBV11-2; d_call: TRBD1; cdr3_aa: CASSDQGGQGARNTEAFF; cdr3_nt: TGTGCCAGCAGCGACCAGGGTGGACAGGGGGCGAGAAACACTGAAGCTTTCTTT
clone_size: .; j_call: TRBJ1-2; cdr3_length: 12; v_call: TRBV28; d_call: .; cdr3_aa: CASTTNRGGYTF; cdr3_nt: TGTGCCAGCACCACCAACCGGGGGGGCTACACCTTC
clone_size: .; j_call: TRBJ1-6; cdr3_length: 13; v_call: TRBV7-9; d_call: TRBD1; cdr3_aa: CASSFDRASPLHF; cdr3_nt: TGTGCCAGCAGCTTTGACAGGGCCTCACCCCTCCACTTT
clone_size: .; j_call: TRBJ1-6; cdr3_length: 16; v_call: TRBV7-6; d_call: .; cdr3_aa: CASSLDWQGRDSPLHF; cdr3_nt: TGTGCCAGCAGCTTAGATTGGCAGGGTAGGGATTCACCCCTCCACTTT
clone_size: .; j_call: TRBJ2-7; cdr3_length: 15; v_call: TRBV7-2; d_call: .; cdr3_aa: CASSPRGGEISEQYF; cdr3_nt: TGTGCCAGCAGCCCCCGGGGAGGTGAGATTTCCGAGCAGTACTTC
clone_size: .; j_call: TRBJ2-7; cdr3_length: 16; v_call: TRBV19; d_call: TRBD1; cdr3_aa: CASSIEGTAFPYEQYF; cdr3_nt: TGTGCCAGTAGTATAGAGGGGACAGCGTTTCCCTACGAGCAGTACTTC
clone_size: many; j_call: TRBJ2-7; cdr3_length: 13; v_call: TRBV29-1; d_call: TRBD2; cdr3_aa: CSVEGGDSYEQYF; cdr3_nt: TGCAGCGTTGAGGGAGGGGACTCCTACGAGCAGTACTTC
clone_size: .; j_call: TRBJ1-2; cdr3_length: 13; v_call: TRBV6-6; d_call: .; cdr3_aa: CASIQAGAGGYTF; cdr3_nt: TGTGCCAGCATCCAGGCAGGGGCTGGTGGCTACACCTTC
clone_size: .; j_call: TRBJ1-1; cdr3_length: 17; v_call: TRBV27; d_call: .; cdr3_aa: CASSPLYSRDRNTEAFF; cdr3_nt: TGTGCCAGCAGTCCCCTCTACTCCCGCGACAGGAACACTGAAGCTTTCTTT
clone_size: once; j_call: TRBJ1-6; cdr3_length: 14; v_call: TRBV9; d_call: TRBD1; cdr3_aa: CASSSRQGDSPLHF; cdr3_nt: TGTGCCAGCAGCTCTCGACAGGGGGATTCACCCCTCCACTTT
clone_size: .; j_call: TRBJ2-1; cdr3_length: 14; v_call: TRBV11-1; d_call: TRBD2; cdr3_aa: CASTRPSGGDEQFF; cdr3_nt: TGTGCCAGCACCCGGCCTAGCGGGGGGGATGAGCAGTTCTTC
clone_size: .; j_call: TRBJ1-6; cdr3_length: 13; v_call: TRBV27; d_call: .; cdr3_aa: CASSSPRVTPLHF; cdr3_nt: TGTGCCAGCAGTTCTCCCCGGGTTACCCCCCTCCACTTT
clone_size: .; j_call: TRBJ2-5; cdr3_length: 13; v_call: TRBV12-3/TRBV12-4; d_call: TRBD1; cdr3_aa: CASSPQGEETQYF; cdr3_nt: TGTGCCAGCAGTCCTCAGGGGGAAGAGACCCAGTACTTC
clone_size: .; j_call: TRBJ1-4; cdr3_length: 14; v_call: TRBV27; d_call: TRBD1; cdr3_aa: CASSPDRGNEKLFF; cdr3_nt: TGTGCCAGCAGTCCAGACAGGGGGAATGAAAAACTGTTTTTT
clone_size: .; j_call: TRBJ1-5; cdr3_length: 19; v_call: TRBV28; d_call: TRBD1; cdr3_aa: CASSLIGQGGEWSNQPQHF; cdr3_nt: TGTGCCAGCAGTTTAATAGGACAGGGAGGCGAATGGAGCAATCAGCCCCAGCATTTT
clone_size: once; j_call: TRBJ1-3; cdr3_length: 14; v_call: TRBV29-1; d_call: .; cdr3_aa: CRTGVWCSGNTIYF; cdr3_nt: TGCAGGACGGGGGTGTGGTGCTCTGGAAACACCATATATTTT
clone_size: .; j_call: TRBJ1-3; cdr3_length: 16; v_call: TRBV3-1/TRBV3-2; d_call: .; cdr3_aa: CASSWQGGTAGNTIYF; cdr3_nt: TGTGCCAGCAGTTGGCAAGGGGGTACGGCTGGAAACACCATATATTTT
clone_size: .; j_call: TRBJ2-5; cdr3_length: 14; v_call: TRBV6-2/TRBV6-3; d_call: .; cdr3_aa: CASSTDRTQETQYF; cdr3_nt: TGTGCCAGCAGTACCGACAGAACTCAAGAGACCCAGTACTTC
clone_size: .; j_call: TRBJ2-7; cdr3_length: 14; v_call: TRBV19; d_call: TRBD1; cdr3_aa: CASRAGTGSGKQYF; cdr3_nt: TGTGCCAGTCGCGCCGGGACAGGGAGTGGCAAGCAGTACTTC
clone_size: .; j_call: TRBJ1-2; cdr3_length: 15; v_call: TRBV7-8; d_call: .; cdr3_aa: CASSLIGDIDYGYTF; cdr3_nt: TGTGCCAGCAGCTTAATTGGGGACATAGACTATGGCTACACCTTC
clone_size: .; j_call: TRBJ1-2; cdr3_length: 12; v_call: TRBV13; d_call: .; cdr3_aa: CASSIDRFGYTF; cdr3_nt: TGTGCCAGCAGCATAGACAGGTTTGGCTACACCTTC
clone_size: .; j_call: TRBJ1-5; cdr3_length: 14; v_call: TRBV6-5; d_call: .; cdr3_aa: CASSRQASNQPQHF; cdr3_nt: TGTGCCAGCAGTAGACAGGCGAGCAATCAGCCCCAGCATTTT
clone_size: .; j_call: TRBJ1-2; cdr3_length: 15; v_call: TRBV11-1; d_call: TRBD1; cdr3_aa: CASSPPTGRPYGYTF; cdr3_nt: TGTGCCAGCAGCCCCCCGACAGGGAGGCCCTATGGCTACACCTTC